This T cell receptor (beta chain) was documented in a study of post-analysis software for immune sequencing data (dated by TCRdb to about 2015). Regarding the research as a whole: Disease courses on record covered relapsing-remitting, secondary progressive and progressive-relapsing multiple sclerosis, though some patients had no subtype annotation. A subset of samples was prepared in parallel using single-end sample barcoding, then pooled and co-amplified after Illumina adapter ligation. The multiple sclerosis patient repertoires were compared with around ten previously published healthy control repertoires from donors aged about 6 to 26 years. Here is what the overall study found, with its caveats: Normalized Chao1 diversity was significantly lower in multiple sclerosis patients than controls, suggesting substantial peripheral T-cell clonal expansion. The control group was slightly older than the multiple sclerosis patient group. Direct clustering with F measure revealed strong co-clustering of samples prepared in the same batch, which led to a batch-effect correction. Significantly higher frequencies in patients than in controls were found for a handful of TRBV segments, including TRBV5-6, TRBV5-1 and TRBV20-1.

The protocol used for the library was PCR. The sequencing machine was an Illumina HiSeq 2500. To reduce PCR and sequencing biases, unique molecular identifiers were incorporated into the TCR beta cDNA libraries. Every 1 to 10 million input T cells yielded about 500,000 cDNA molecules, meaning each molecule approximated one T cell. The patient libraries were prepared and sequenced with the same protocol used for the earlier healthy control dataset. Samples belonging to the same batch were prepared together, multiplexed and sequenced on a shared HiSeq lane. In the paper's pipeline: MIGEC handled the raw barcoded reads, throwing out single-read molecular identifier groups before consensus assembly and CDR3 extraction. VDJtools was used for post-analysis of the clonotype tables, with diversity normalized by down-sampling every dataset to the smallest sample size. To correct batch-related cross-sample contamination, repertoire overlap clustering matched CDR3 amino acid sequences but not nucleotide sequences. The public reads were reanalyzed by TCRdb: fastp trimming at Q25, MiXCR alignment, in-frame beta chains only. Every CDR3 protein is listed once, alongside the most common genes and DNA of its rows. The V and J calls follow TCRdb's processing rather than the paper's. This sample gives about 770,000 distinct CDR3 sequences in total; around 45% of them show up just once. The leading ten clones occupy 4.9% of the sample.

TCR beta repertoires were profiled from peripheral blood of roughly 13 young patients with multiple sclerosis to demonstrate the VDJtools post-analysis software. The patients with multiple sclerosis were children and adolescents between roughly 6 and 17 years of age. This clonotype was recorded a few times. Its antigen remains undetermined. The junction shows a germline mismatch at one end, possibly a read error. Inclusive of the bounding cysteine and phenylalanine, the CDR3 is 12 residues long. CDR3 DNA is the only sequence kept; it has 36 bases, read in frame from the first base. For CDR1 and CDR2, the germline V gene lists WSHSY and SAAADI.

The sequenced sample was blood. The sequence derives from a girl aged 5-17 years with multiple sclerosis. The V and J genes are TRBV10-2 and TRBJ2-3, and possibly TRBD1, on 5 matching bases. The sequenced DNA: TGCGCCAGCAGAGGAAGCACAGGTACGCAGTATTTT. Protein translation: CASRGSTGTQYF.